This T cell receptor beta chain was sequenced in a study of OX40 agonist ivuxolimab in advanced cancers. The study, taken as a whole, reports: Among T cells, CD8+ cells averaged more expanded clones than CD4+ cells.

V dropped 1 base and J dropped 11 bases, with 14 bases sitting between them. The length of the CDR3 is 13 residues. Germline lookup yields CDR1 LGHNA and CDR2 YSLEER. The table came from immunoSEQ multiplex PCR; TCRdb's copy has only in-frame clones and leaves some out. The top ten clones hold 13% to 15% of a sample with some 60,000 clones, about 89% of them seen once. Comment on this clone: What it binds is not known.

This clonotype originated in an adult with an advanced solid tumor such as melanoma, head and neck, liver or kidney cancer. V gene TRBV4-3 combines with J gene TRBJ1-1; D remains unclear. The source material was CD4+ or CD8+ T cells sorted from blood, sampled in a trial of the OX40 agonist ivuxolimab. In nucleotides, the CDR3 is TGCGCCAGCAGCCAAGTTATTTCCCAGAAGGCTTTCTTT. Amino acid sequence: CASSQVISQKAFF.